This T cell receptor (beta chain) was sequenced during a study of T-cell reconstitution after alpha-beta-depleted transplantation in children. Trimming at V came to 5 bases and at J to 2 bases, leaving 7 bases not matched to a gene. Germline loops: CDR1 SGHAT, CDR2 FQNNGV. The CDR3 sequence is 16 residues long. General study findings and limits: Newly made T cells mostly supplied T-cell counts and diversity one year after transplant.

Note on this clonotype: The antigen is not known.

Unique molecular identifiers were incorporated during preparation of the TCRbeta library. TCRdb recomputed calls from the PCR reads with MiXCR, one row per CDR3 protein. The sample gives 250,000 or so distinct CDR3 sequences, about 24% of which show up once; 4% to 5.5% is in the top ten. The chain combines TRBV11-2 with TRBJ2-5; 11 bases fit TRBD2. The TCR comes from a female patient between 2 and 15 years old who had a stem cell transplant for congenital amegakaryocytic thrombocytopenia, so the T cells may come from the graft donor. The sample in question was PBMCs, mostly from graft donor cells, obtained 360 days after TCRalphabeta/CD19-depleted stem cell transplant. The CDR3 nucleotides are TGTGCCAGCAGCCCCATGGGACTAGCGGTTCAAGAGACCCAGTACTTC. Translation: CASSPMGLAVQETQYF.